This T cell receptor (beta chain) was sequenced for a study of neoadjuvant anti-PD-1 for oral cavity cancer. Overall study: Non-progressing patients received a fourth nivolumab dose near day 43, then surgery on days 50-56.

Documented time point: after neoadjuvant nivolumab, at surgical resection. Patients were newly diagnosed with stage II-IVA oral cavity squamous cell carcinoma without prior systemic or radiation treatment. The CDR3 has 15 amino acids. With 8 bases removed from V and 7 bases from J, the gap between germline ends came to 21 bases. Germline V gene lookup returns CDR1 MNHNS and CDR2 SASEGT. Repertoires were generated with immunoSEQ multiplex PCR, while TCRdb's copy carries only in-frame clones and drops some. The sample lists tens of thousands of clones, 60% to 80% occurring once. V usage is TRBV6-1 and J usage is TRBJ1-5; TRBD1 might be the D (5 bases). The receptor was derived from a person between 40 and 85 years old with oral cavity squamous cell carcinoma. The sample here was PBMCs, taken after nivolumab (anti-PD-1) treatment. DNA of the CDR3: TGTGCCAGCTTCTGGATGGCCGGGGGGAACCAGCCCCAGCATTTT. This translates into CASFWMAGGNQPQHF.